These 28 T cell receptor beta chains came from one sample sequenced in a study of beta chain features in type 1 diabetes. The authors reverse transcribed all of the isolated RNA, so sequencing captured expressed TCRB transcripts. TCRdb keeps only in-frame clones here, not all; method: immunoSEQ multiplex PCR. The data show approximately 150,000 clones, with more than 9% seen just once and 1.3% held by the top ten. Material for sequencing was naive CD4+ T cells from blood. The receptor source for this set is a man aged 18 to 30 in good health.

In this sample, this clone turned up a few times. The gene calls are TRBV7-9 and TRBJ2-3, with TRBD1 matching over 8 bases. Germline assignment: CDR1 SEHNR and CDR2 FQNEAQ (reference sequence). The CDR3 extends over 15 amino acids. V was pared by 2 bases and J by 9 bases, with 10 bases of the junction left unmatched. Here the CDR3 reads CASSLPGAGGLTQYF. CDR3 bases: TGTGCCAGCAGCTTACCCGGGGCAGGGGGCCTCACGCAGTATTTT.

The chain is built from TRBV5-1 and TRBJ2-1; 7 positions agree with TRBD1. From germline, CDR1 is SGHRS and CDR2 YFSETQ. The CDR3 sequence is 17 residues long. Trimming took 3 bases from V and 0 from J; bases not matched to a gene: 9. CDR3 sequence reads: CASSSGTVFSSYNEQFF. The DNA of the CDR3 is TGCGCCAGCAGCTCGGGGACAGTTTTTAGCTCCTACAATGAGCAGTTCTTC.

The chain is built from TRBV7-2 and TRBJ1-2; possibly TRBD1 for D (5 bases). The germline V and J ends were trimmed by 1 base and 5 bases, with 11 bases remaining between them. Looked up from germline, CDR1 is SGHTA and CDR2 is FQGNSA. The CDR3 extends over 14 amino acids. The CDR3 DNA follows: TGTGCCAGCAGCTTAGTCACGGGGGGGTATGGCTACACCTTC. This codes for CASSLVTGGYGYTF.

At least ten counts were recorded for this clone. This rearrangement joins TRBV15 to TRBJ2-7; the match to TRBD1 covers 7 bases. V lost 1 base and J lost 2; bases outside the gene matches: 5. CDR3 length equals 15 residues. CDR1 is LNHNV and CDR2 is YYDKDF in the germline V gene (reference sequence). CDR3 loop: CATSRARDSPYEQYF. The CDR3, as DNA: TGTGCCACCAGCAGAGCCCGGGACAGCCCCTACGAGCAGTACTTC. Full variable domain (rest looked up from reference TRBV15 and TRBJ2-7): DAMVIQNPRYQVTQFGKPVTLSCSQTLNHNVMYWYQQKSSQAPKLLFHYYDKDFNNEADTPDNFQSRRPNTSFCFLDIRSPGLGDTAMYLCATSRARDSPYEQYFGPGTRLTVT.

This clone came up a few times. The chain recombines TRBV7-6 with TRBJ2-2; tentatively, D is TRBD1 (5 bases). Trimming shortened V by 2 bases and J by 6 bases, and 13 bases separated the two germline ends. Per germline, CDR1 SGHVS and CDR2 FNYEAQ. The CDR3 contains 15 residues. DNA for the CDR3: TGTGCCAGCAGCTTACTACTGGGCAGGGCCGGGGAGCTGTTTTTT. Its protein product is CASSLLLGRAGELFF.

V and J are TRBV7-3 and TRBJ1-6; TRBD1 aligns across 9 bases. CDR3 length equals 14 residues. J lost 9 bases, V lost 6 bases, and 6 bases had no gene match. Germline lookup yields CDR1 SGHTA and CDR2 FQGTGA. For the CDR3, the DNA is TGTGCCAGCAGAGATACAGGGGGCGGTTCACCCCTCCACTTT. As protein: CASRDTGGGSPLHF.

Only a few counts were recorded for this clone. The V and J genes are TRBV18 and TRBJ1-1, with 7 bases matching TRBD1. CDR3 length: 12 residues. The J segment lost 8 bases and the V segment lost 4 bases, leaving 4 bases of the junction unmatched. In germline, CDR1 is KGHSH, CDR2 LQKENI. CDR3 loop: CASSLLQGEAFF. The CDR3, as DNA: TGTGCCAGCTCACTTTTACAGGGGGAAGCTTTCTTT. The complete variable domain, with remaining parts taken from reference TRBV18 and TRBJ1-1, reads NAGVMQNPRHLVRRRGQEARLRCSPMKGHSHVYWYRQLPEEGLKFMVYLQKENIIDESGMPKERFSAEFPKEGPSILRIQQVVRGDSAAYFCASSLLQGEAFFGQGTRLTVV.

J is TRBJ2-1 and V is TRBV7-7; 8 nucleotides match TRBD2. V lost 2 bases and J lost 7; bases outside the gene matches: 7. Germline values: CDR1 SSHAT, CDR2 FNYEAQ (reference sequence). The length of the CDR3 is 15 residues. The CDR3 nucleotides read TGTGCCAGCAGCTTACTCGGGGGGGCCAGTAATGAGCAGTTCTTC. Amino acids: CASSLLGGASNEQFF.

This chain links TRBV2 with TRBJ2-2, with D unclear. With 6 bases removed from V and 5 bases from J, the gap between germline ends came to 4 bases. The V gene's germline CDR1 is SNHLY and CDR2 FYNNEI. This CDR3 spans 11 amino acids. CDR3 region: CASRRTGELFF. The DNA of the CDR3 is TGTGCCAGCAGGAGGACCGGGGAGCTGTTTTTT. The full variable domain, completed using reference TRBV2 and TRBJ2-2, is EPEVTQTPSHQVTQMGQEVILRCVPISNHLYFYWYRQILGQKVEFLVSFYNNEISEKSEIFDDQFSVERPDGSNFTLKIRSTKLEDSAMYFCASRRTGELFFGEGSRLTVL.

V and J are TRBV20-1 and TRBJ2-5; D call uncertain. Gene TRBJ2-7 matches the end of the DNA better, so the J call may be wrong. CDR3 length: 11 residues. Germline V gene data show CDR1 as DFQATT and CDR2 as SNEGSKA (reference sequence). CDR3 nucleotides: TGCAGTGGGCATGGAGTAAACGAGCAGTACTTC. The encoded protein is CSGHGVNEQYF.

The CDR3 loop reads CASSPPGAVNEKLFF. The CDR3 DNA reads TGTGCCAGCTCACCTCCGGGAGCAGTTAATGAAAAACTGTTTTTT. The J gene is TRBJ1-4, the V gene TRBV18; no clear D gene. Germline V gives CDR1 KGHSH, CDR2 LQKENI. The CDR3 contains 15 residues. V dropped 3 bases and J dropped 4 bases, with 12 bases sitting between them.

This clone was found a few times. The chain combines TRBV28 with TRBJ2-7; D is possibly TRBD2 (7 bases). CDR3 length: 14 residues. CDR1 and CDR2 (germline): MDHEN, SYDVKM. The germline V and J ends were trimmed by 10 bases and 3 bases, with 19 bases remaining between them. The chain's CDR3 is CATSGTSRVYEQYF. The CDR3 DNA reads as TGTGCCACCAGCGGGACATCCCGGGTCTACGAGCAGTACTTC. Full variable domain (remainder filled in from reference TRBV28 and TRBJ2-7): DVKVTQSSRYLVKRTGEKVFLECVQDMDHENMFWYRQDPGLGLRLIYFSYDVKMKEKGDIPEGYSVSREKKERFSLILESASTNQTSMYLCATSGTSRVYEQYFGPGTRLTVT.

The rearrangement joins TRBV4-3 to TRBJ1-4; a weak D match, TRBD1 (6 bases). Germline CDR1 and CDR2: LGHNA and YSLEER. The CDR3 is 15 residues long. V dropped 1 base and J dropped 8 bases, with 14 bases sitting between them. The CDR3 here is CASSQVTQGGEKLFF. CDR3 nucleotide sequence: TGCGCCAGCAGCCAAGTAACACAGGGAGGGGAAAAACTGTTTTTT.

The chain carries TRBV25-1 and TRBJ1-6; D is perhaps TRBD1 (6 bases). V was trimmed by 1 base and J by 0 bases, leaving 10 bases between them. Germline-derived CDR1 and CDR2 are MGHDK and SYGVNS. The CDR3 is made up of 17 amino acids. The CDR3 DNA is TGTGCCAGCAGTGAATCAGGGGCGAGCTCCTATAATTCACCCCTCCACTTT. This gives the protein CASSESGASSYNSPLHF.

This clone has a handful of counts. The chain employs TRBV5-1 and TRBJ2-2, with 9 bases aligning to TRBD1. The length of the CDR3 is 16 residues. V dropped 1 base and J dropped 4; count of bases not matched to a gene: 5. Germline loops: CDR1 SGHRS, CDR2 YFSETQ. CDR3 sequence (DNA): TGCGCCAGCAGCTTGAATCCGGGACAGGGCACCGGGGAGCTGTTTTTT. Residues: CASSLNPGQGTGELFF.

V and J are TRBV7-3 and TRBJ2-1; D is uncertain. Between the trimmed V and J ends, which lost 1 base and 2 bases, there was a span of 9 bases. The CDR3 is 15 amino acids. Germline V gene lookup returns CDR1 SGHTA and CDR2 FQGTGA. CDR3 DNA: TGTGCCAGCAGCTTAAGCGGCGCCACCTACAATGAGCAGTTCTTC. This codes for CASSLSGATYNEQFF.

The chain links TRBV6-4 to TRBJ2-1, with 15 bases fitting TRBD2. The CDR3 is 15 amino acids. With 6 bases clipped from V and 6 bases from J, the junction kept 3 bases outside the gene matches. Germline-derived CDR1 and CDR2 are MRHNA and SNTAGT. CDR3: CASSVGLAGGNEQFF. The CDR3 bases are TGTGCCAGCAGCGTGGGACTAGCGGGGGGCAATGAGCAGTTCTTC.

This clone has only a few counts. The gene calls are TRBV2 and TRBJ2-7; 11 bases line up with TRBD2. Trimming cost V 0 bases and J 3 bases; bases outside gene matches: 7. Looked up from germline, CDR1 is SNHLY and CDR2 is FYNNEI. The CDR3 sequence is 17 residues long. CDR3 in amino acids: CASSEALGLAGLYEQYF. CDR3 coding DNA: TGTGCCAGCAGTGAAGCGCTTGGACTAGCGGGCCTCTACGAGCAGTACTTC.

The chain joins TRBV18 to TRBJ1-5; 7 bases are shared with TRBD1. CDR1 is KGHSH and CDR2 is LQKENI in the germline V gene. The CDR3 consists of 14 residues. V dropped 6 bases and J dropped 3; count of bases not matched to a gene: 5. The CDR3 is CASSRQGDNQPQHF. CDR3 nucleotides: TGTGCCAGCTCGCGGCAGGGGGACAATCAGCCCCAGCATTTT.

The V gene is TRBV18, the J gene TRBJ1-4; 11 bases agree with TRBD1. The germline gives CDR1 KGHSH, CDR2 LQKENI. The J segment lost 7 bases and the V segment lost 2 bases, leaving 9 bases of the junction unmatched. The CDR3 extends over 17 amino acids. CDR3: CASSPSSPGTGGEKLFF. CDR3 bases: TGTGCCAGCTCACCAAGCTCACCCGGGACAGGGGGTGAAAAACTGTTTTTT.

The rearrangement uses TRBV5-1 and TRBJ2-5, with 7 bases identical to TRBD2. From germline, CDR1 is SGHRS and CDR2 YFSETQ. J was trimmed by 2 bases and V by 0 bases; bases with no gene match: 10. The CDR3 has 17 amino acids. The CDR3 DNA is TGCGCCAGCAGCTTGGCCGGGGCTAGCGGATCACAAGAGACCCAGTACTTC. The encoded protein is CASSLAGASGSQETQYF.

The chain couples TRBV2 to TRBJ1-1; 8 nucleotides line up with TRBD1. Germline trimming cut 6 bases from V and 4 bases from J; bases unmatched to any gene: 7. Germline CDR1 is SNHLY and CDR2 is FYNNEI. CDR3 length: 14 residues. The CDR3 reads CASSPGQGGTEAFF. The DNA for the CDR3 is TGTGCCAGCAGCCCCGGACAGGGAGGCACTGAAGCTTTCTTT. Variable domain in full (rest from reference TRBV2 and TRBJ1-1): EPEVTQTPSHQVTQMGQEVILRCVPISNHLYFYWYRQILGQKVEFLVSFYNNEISEKSEIFDDQFSVERPDGSNFTLKIRSTKLEDSAMYFCASSPGQGGTEAFFGQGTRLTVV.

The genes are TRBV7-2 and TRBJ1-3; D may be TRBD1 (5 bases). V lost 5 bases and J 0 bases, leaving 17 bases between the germline ends. The CDR3 spans 17 residues. The germline gives CDR1 SGHTA, CDR2 FQGNSA. CDR3 coding DNA: TGTGCCAGCAGCCGTCCGGAATGGGGCTCCTCTGGAAACACCATATATTTT. It translates to CASSRPEWGSSGNTIYF.

This chain uses TRBV5-1 with TRBJ2-5; 11 bases agree with TRBD2. Unmatched junction bases numbered 6, after V lost 3 bases and J lost 5 bases. CDR1 and CDR2 from the germline V gene are SGHRS and YFSETQ. The CDR3 runs to 15 residues. Here the CDR3 reads CASSWGLAEGETQYF. DNA of the CDR3: TGCGCCAGCAGCTGGGGACTAGCGGAGGGGGAGACCCAGTACTTC. Full variable domain (outside the CDR3, taken from reference TRBV5-1 and TRBJ2-5): KAGVTQTPRYLIKTRGQQVTLSCSPISGHRSVSWYQQTPGQGLQFLFEYFSETQRNKGNFPGRFSGRQFSNSRSEMNVSTLELGDSALYLCASSWGLAEGETQYFGPGTRLLVL.

This clone showed up just a few times. The rearrangement uses TRBV18 and TRBJ2-7; 9 bases line up with TRBD1. Germline CDR1 KGHSH, CDR2 LQKENI. Trimming at V came to 6 bases and at J to 4 bases, leaving 7 bases not matched to a gene. This CDR3 spans 14 amino acids. CDR3 sequence (DNA): TGTGCCAGCTCTGCACAGGGGGCAGGGTACGAGCAGTACTTC. Translating it yields CASSAQGAGYEQYF. Drawing the rest from reference TRBV18 and TRBJ2-7, the complete variable domain is NAGVMQNPRHLVRRRGQEARLRCSPMKGHSHVYWYRQLPEEGLKFMVYLQKENIIDESGMPKERFSAEFPKEGPSILRIQQVVRGDSAAYFCASSAQGAGYEQYFGPGTRLTVT.

This rearrangement joins TRBV18 to TRBJ1-2; 7 bases agree with TRBD1. Germline loops: CDR1 KGHSH, CDR2 LQKENI. The ends lost 3 bases at V and 1 base at J; junction bases unmatched: 5. The CDR3 has 15 residues. The CDR3 loop reads CASSPETGFNYGYTF. The CDR3 bases are TGTGCCAGCTCACCCGAGACAGGGTTTAACTATGGCTACACCTTC.

CDR3 sequence (DNA): TGTGCCAGTAGTATCTCACTGAGAGAGACCCAGTACTTC. Its protein product is CASSISLRETQYF. The J gene is TRBJ2-5, the V gene TRBV19; D gene ambiguous. Germline CDR1 LNHDA, CDR2 SQIVND (reference sequence). The germline V and J ends were trimmed by 3 bases and 4 bases, with 9 bases remaining between them. The CDR3 is 13 residues long.

The chain joins TRBV5-1 to TRBJ1-3; weak D call: TRBD1 (5 bases). The CDR3 runs 14 residues. Germline CDR1 SGHRS, CDR2 YFSETQ. V shed 1 base and J shed 4 bases, with 9 bases lying between them. The CDR3 region is CASSLLGAGNTIYF. The CDR3 DNA follows: TGCGCCAGCAGCTTGCTAGGGGCCGGAAACACCATATATTTT.